This is a list of T cell receptor beta chains from one sample in a study of cytomegalovirus exposure and HLA in healthy donors. This table comes from immunoSEQ multiplex PCR, and its TCRdb copy is limited to in-frame clones, with some not included. The sample has 150,000 to 180,000 clones; about 84% are singletons. Specimen: PBMCs. Source of these receptors: a woman in her 40s in good health and CMV-seropositive. CDR3s include the opening cysteine and the closing phenylalanine or tryptophan. Each record gives: clone size, J gene, V gene, D gene, CDR3 protein, CDR3 DNA. D genes are given only for firm matches. Clone size, where shown, is once, few, many, or a class for clones that have expanded.

clone size: .
J gene: TRBJ2-5
V gene: TRBV5-6
D gene: TRBD2
CDR3 protein: CASSLPSGRAGETQYF
CDR3 DNA: TGTGCCAGCAGCTTACCTAGCGGGAGGGCCGGAGAGACCCAGTACTTC

clone size: .
J gene: TRBJ2-2
V gene: TRBV2
D gene: .
CDR3 protein: CASSEVQGRTGELFF
CDR3 DNA: TGTGCCAGCAGTGAGGTCCAGGGTAGGACCGGGGAGCTGTTTTTT

clone size: once
J gene: TRBJ2-7
V gene: TRBV7-3
D gene: TRBD2
CDR3 protein: CASSLQAGAYEQYF
CDR3 DNA: TGTGCCAGCAGCTTACAAGCGGGGGCCTACGAGCAGTACTTC

clone size: .
J gene: TRBJ2-7
V gene: TRBV6-1
D gene: .
CDR3 protein: CASTLNTEQYF
CDR3 DNA: TGTGCCAGCACTCTCAACACCGAGCAGTACTTC

clone size: .
J gene: TRBJ2-7
V gene: TRBV27
D gene: TRBD2
CDR3 protein: CASSERRTSGRPVPEQYF
CDR3 DNA: TGTGCCAGCAGTGAACGTAGAACTAGCGGGAGGCCGGTCCCCGAGCAGTACTTC

clone size: .
J gene: TRBJ1-2
V gene: TRBV28
D gene: .
CDR3 protein: CAMYERNYGYTF
CDR3 DNA: TGTGCCATGTATGAGAGAAACTATGGCTACACCTTC

clone size: .
J gene: TRBJ2-2
V gene: TRBV6-1
D gene: .
CDR3 protein: CASKGGQNTGELFF
CDR3 DNA: TGTGCCAGCAAAGGGGGACAGAACACCGGGGAGCTGTTTTTT

clone size: .
J gene: TRBJ2-3
V gene: TRBV2
D gene: .
CDR3 protein: CASSKTAASTDTQYF
CDR3 DNA: TGTGCCAGCAGTAAAACAGCCGCCAGCACAGATACGCAGTATTTT

clone size: .
J gene: TRBJ1-5
V gene: TRBV9
D gene: .
CDR3 protein: CASSVEPGQPQHF
CDR3 DNA: TGTGCCAGCAGCGTAGAGCCGGGTCAGCCCCAGCATTTT

clone size: .
J gene: TRBJ1-5
V gene: TRBV7-9
D gene: .
CDR3 protein: CASSLGLTGDSNQPQHF
CDR3 DNA: TGTGCCAGCAGCTTAGGGTTAACGGGGGATAGCAATCAGCCCCAGCATTTT